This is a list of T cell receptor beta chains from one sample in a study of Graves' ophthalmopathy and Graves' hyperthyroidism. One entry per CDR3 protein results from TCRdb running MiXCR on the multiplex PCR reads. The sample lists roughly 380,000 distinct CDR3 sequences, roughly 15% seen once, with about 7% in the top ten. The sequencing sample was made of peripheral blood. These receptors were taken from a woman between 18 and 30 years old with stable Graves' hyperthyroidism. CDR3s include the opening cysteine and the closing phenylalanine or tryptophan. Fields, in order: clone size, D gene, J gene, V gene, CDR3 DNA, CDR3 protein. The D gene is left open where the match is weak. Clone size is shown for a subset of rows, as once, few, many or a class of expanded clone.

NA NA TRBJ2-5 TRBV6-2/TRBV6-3 TGTGCCAGCAGTTACTCGACCGGGAAAGAGACCCAGTACTTC CASSYSTGKETQYF
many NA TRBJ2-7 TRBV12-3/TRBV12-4 TGTGCCAGCAGTTTACGGTACGGTGAGCAGTACTTC CASSLRYGEQYF
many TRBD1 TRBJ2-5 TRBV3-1 TGTGCCAGCAGCCAATCGGAGACAGGGCCAGAGACCCAGTACTTC CASSQSETGPETQYF
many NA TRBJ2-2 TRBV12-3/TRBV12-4 TGTGCCAGCAGGCCCTCGGGCGCCACCGGGGAGCTGTTTTTT CASRPSGATGELFF
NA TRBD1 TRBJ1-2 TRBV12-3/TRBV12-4 TGTGCCAGCACCTTCGACAGGGGGTATGGCTACACCTTC CASTFDRGYGYTF
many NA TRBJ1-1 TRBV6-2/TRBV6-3 TGTGCCAGCAGTTATCCTATTTTCAGGGGAAACACTGAAGCTTTCTTT CASSYPIFRGNTEAFF
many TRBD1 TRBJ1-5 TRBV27 TGTGCCAGCAGTTACCGGGACAGGGGTCAGCCCCAGCATTTT CASSYRDRGQPQHF
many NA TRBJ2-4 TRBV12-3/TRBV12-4 TGTGCCAGCAGGCCAGGAGGGGGCACTTACAAAAACATTCAGTACTTC CASRPGGGTYKNIQYF
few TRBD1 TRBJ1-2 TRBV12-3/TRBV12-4 TGTGCCAGCAGGACGACAGGGGCCATTTTCTACACCTTC CASRTTGAIFYTF
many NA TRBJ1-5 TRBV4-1 TGCGCCAGCAGCCCAAGGCCCTTTGACAAACAGCGGCCCCAGCATTTT CASSPRPFDKQRPQHF
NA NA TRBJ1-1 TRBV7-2 TGTGCCAGCAGCTTAATACACAGGAACACTGAAGCTTTCTTT CASSLIHRNTEAFF
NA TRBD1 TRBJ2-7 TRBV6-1 TGTGCCAGCAGTCCCAGAGGGACAGGGGTGAGCGAGCAGTACTTC CASSPRGTGVSEQYF
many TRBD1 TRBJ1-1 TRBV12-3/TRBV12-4 TGTGCCAGCAGTTTAAGGGGGCCCGCGGCAGGCCAGAACACTGAAGCTTTCTTT CASSLRGPAAGQNTEAFF
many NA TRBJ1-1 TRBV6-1 TGTGCCAGCATCCCAGACGTGAACACTGAAGCTTTCTTT CASIPDVNTEAFF
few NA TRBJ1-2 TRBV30 TGTGCCTGGAGTAGAATTGGGGGCGCGGGCTATGGCTACACCTTC CAWSRIGGAGYGYTF
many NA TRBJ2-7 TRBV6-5 TGTGCCAGCACTTCTGACGGGGACTACGAGCAGTACTTC CASTSDGDYEQYF
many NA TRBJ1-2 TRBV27 TGTGCCAGCAGCCCTCACTTCAGAAATGGCTACACCTTC CASSPHFRNGYTF
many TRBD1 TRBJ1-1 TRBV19 TGTGCCAGTAGATCAGACAGGGACGCTTTCTTT CASRSDRDAFF
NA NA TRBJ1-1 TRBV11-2 TGTGCCAGCAGCTTAAAGACAGCTTGGGGAGCTTTCTTT CASSLKTAWGAFF
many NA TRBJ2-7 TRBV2 TGTGCCAGCAGTGAAACGGCAGGGTGGGTCGAGCAGTACTTC CASSETAGWVEQYF
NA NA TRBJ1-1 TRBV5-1 TGCGCCAGCAGCTTGGTGGGGAGTGGCACTGAAGCTTTCTTT CASSLVGSGTEAFF
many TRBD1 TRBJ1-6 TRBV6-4 TGTGCCAGCAGTGGGGGACAGATTGATTCACCCCTCCACTTT CASSGGQIDSPLHF
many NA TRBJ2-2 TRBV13 TGTGCCAGCACCCCCGGGCGGAACCGGTACACCGGGGAGCTGTTTTTT CASTPGRNRYTGELFF
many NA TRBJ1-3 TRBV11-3 TGTGCCAGCAGCTCCTCAGGGATCGGCTCTGGAAACACCATATATTTT CASSSSGIGSGNTIYF